Following are 14 T cell receptor beta chains from one sample sequenced in a study of T cells in Graves' hyperthyroidism and ophthalmopathy. There were TCR beta CDR3 regions amplified from RNA transcripts. First-round RT-PCR of the TCR CDR3 relied on the HTBI primer set. TCRdb itself ran the multiplex PCR reads through MiXCR, one entry per CDR3 protein. The sample includes 600,000 to 650,000 distinct CDR3 sequences, around 16% of them seen just once. Sample: blood. These receptors originate from a woman aged 25 to 39 with Graves' hyperthyroidism.

V and J are TRBV27 and TRBJ2-2, with 7 positions matching TRBD2. V gave up 4 bases and J gave up 2 bases; unmatched junction bases: 10. Germline assignment: CDR1 MNHEY and CDR2 SMNVEV (reference sequence). The CDR3 contains 17 residues. CDR3 sequence reads: CASSWWGGGGNTGELFF. CDR3 DNA sequence: TGTGCCAGCAGTTGGTGGGGCGGGGGTGGAAACACCGGGGAGCTGTTTTTT.

The chain employs TRBV3-1 and TRBJ2-3; 8 bases fit TRBD1. CDR3 size: 16 residues. Germline V gene lookup returns CDR1 LGHDT and CDR2 YNNKEL (reference sequence). V shed 4 bases and J 4 bases; nucleotides not matched to a gene: 10. The CDR3 region is CASSRRGAGGADTQYF. The DNA for the CDR3 is TGTGCCAGCAGCCGAAGGGGGGCAGGGGGCGCAGATACGCAGTATTTT.

This clonotype has a count of ten or more. The genes are TRBV20-1 and TRBJ2-3; D may be TRBD1 (6 bases). From germline, CDR1 is DFQATT and CDR2 SNEGSKA (reference sequence). Trimming left V 2 bases short and J 5 bases short, with 20 bases between. The CDR3 loop spans 16 amino acids. CDR3: CSARPQTGNREDTQYF. CDR3 coding DNA: TGCAGTGCTAGACCTCAAACAGGGAATCGTGAAGATACGCAGTATTTT.

V gene TRBV4-1 combines with J gene TRBJ2-1; no clear D. This CDR3 region has 15 residues. V was cut by 3 bases and J by 6 bases, with 15 bases left in between. Germline V lookup: CDR1 MGHRA, CDR2 YSYEKL. The chain's CDR3 is CASSQLLDWVNEQFF. The CDR3 bases are TGCGCCAGCAGCCAGCTTTTAGACTGGGTCAATGAGCAGTTCTTC.

This clonotype was found a few times. This chain uses TRBV7-9 with TRBJ2-3, with 8 bases lining up with TRBD2. The CDR3 spans 16 residues. The V gene's germline CDR1 is SEHNR and CDR2 FQNEAQ (reference sequence). Trimming at V came to 5 bases and at J to 2 bases, leaving 9 bases not matched to a gene. DNA for the CDR3: TGTGCCAGCAGCCTAACACTAGCGGAGAACACAGATACGCAGTATTTT. Encoded protein: CASSLTLAENTDTQYF.

This clonotype was picked up many times. This chain connects TRBV12-5 to TRBJ2-1, with 7 bases lining up with TRBD2. The CDR3 spans 11 residues. Per the germline V gene, CDR1 is LGHNT and CDR2 is FRNRAP. With V trimmed by 5 bases and J by 9 bases, 1 base remained unmatched. As DNA, the CDR3 is TGTGCTAGTGGTAGCGGGATTGAGCAGTTCTTC. As protein: CASGSGIEQFF.

The chain has TRBV7-9 and TRBJ2-6, with D perhaps assigned TRBD1 or TRBD2 (6 bases each). The V gene's germline CDR1 is SEHNR and CDR2 FQNEAQ (reference sequence). Trimming took off 3 bases at V and 4 bases at J, with 16 bases between the two ends. The CDR3 sequence is 17 residues long. CDR3 nucleotides: TGTGCCAGCAGCTTCTTCCGGGGGCAGGTGGGGGCCAACGTCCTGACTTTC. This sequence encodes CASSFFRGQVGANVLTF.

The chain couples TRBV7-2 to TRBJ2-3; no reliable D call. Trimming stripped 6 bases from V and 3 bases from J, with 13 bases between. CDR1 and CDR2 from the germline V gene are SGHTA and FQGNSA. CDR3 length equals 14 residues. The CDR3 reads CASSSGLETDTQYF. In nucleotides, the CDR3 is TGTGCCAGCAGTTCCGGTCTAGAAACAGATACGCAGTATTTT.

This clonotype was counted only a few times. The chain uses TRBV20-1 and TRBJ1-4, with TRBD1 identical over 7 bases. Trimming at V came to 4 bases and at J to 8 bases, leaving 13 bases not matched to a gene. CDR1 DFQATT and CDR2 SNEGSKA come from the germline V gene (reference sequence). The CDR3 totals 15 residues. The CDR3 DNA follows: TGCAGTGCTACAAAGAGACCAGGGGGTGGCGAAAAACTGTTTTTT. Its protein is CSATKRPGGGEKLFF.

This clonotype was counted many times. The chain recombines TRBV11-1 with TRBJ2-2; TRBD1 aligns across 8 bases. Germline V lookup: CDR1 SGHAT, CDR2 FQDESV (reference sequence). Trimming removed 5 bases from V and 1 base from J; junction bases left unmatched: 6. This CDR3 has 16 amino acids. The CDR3 sequence is CASSRSGQGNTGELFF. The CDR3 DNA reads TGTGCCAGCAGCCGAAGTGGACAGGGGAACACCGGGGAGCTGTTTTTT.

At least ten counts were recorded for this clonotype. This chain connects TRBV28 to TRBJ2-3; 11 positions agree with TRBD2. Germline trimming cut 5 bases from V and 2 bases from J; bases unmatched to any gene: 9. Per germline, CDR1 MDHEN and CDR2 SYDVKM. This CDR3 has 17 amino acids. The CDR3 loop is CASSIPLAGAYTDTQYF. CDR3 bases: TGTGCCAGCAGTATCCCACTAGCGGGAGCTTACACAGATACGCAGTATTTT.

This clonotype was seen many times. The chain recombines TRBV29-1 with TRBJ2-1, with D hard to call. CDR3 length: 13 amino acids. CDR1 and CDR2 from the germline V gene are SQVTM and ANQGSEA. V was trimmed by 5 bases and J by 0 bases, leaving 8 bases between them. The DNA for the CDR3 is TGCAGCGTTACGACAATCTCCTACAATGAGCAGTTCTTC. It specifies CSVTTISYNEQFF.

This clonotype was seen only once. The chain joins TRBV29-1 to TRBJ2-7, with TRBD1 matching over 9 bases. Looked up from germline, CDR1 is SQVTM and CDR2 is ANQGSEA. CDR3 length equals 12 residues. Losses at the gene ends were 6 bases for V and 3 bases for J; bases not matched to a gene: 3. The CDR3 protein is CSVTGGIYEQYF. Written as DNA, the CDR3 is TGCAGCGTGACAGGGGGGATCTACGAGCAGTACTTC.

Ten or more counts support this clonotype. This rearrangement joins TRBV28 to TRBJ1-3, with D unresolved. Looked up from germline, CDR1 is MDHEN and CDR2 is SYDVKM. V was pared by 10 bases and J by 0 bases, with 16 bases between. This CDR3 is built from 15 residues. The CDR3 DNA sequence: TGTGCCATCCGAGAAGGACGGAGCTCTGGAAACACCATATATTTT. Encoded protein: CAIREGRSSGNTIYF.